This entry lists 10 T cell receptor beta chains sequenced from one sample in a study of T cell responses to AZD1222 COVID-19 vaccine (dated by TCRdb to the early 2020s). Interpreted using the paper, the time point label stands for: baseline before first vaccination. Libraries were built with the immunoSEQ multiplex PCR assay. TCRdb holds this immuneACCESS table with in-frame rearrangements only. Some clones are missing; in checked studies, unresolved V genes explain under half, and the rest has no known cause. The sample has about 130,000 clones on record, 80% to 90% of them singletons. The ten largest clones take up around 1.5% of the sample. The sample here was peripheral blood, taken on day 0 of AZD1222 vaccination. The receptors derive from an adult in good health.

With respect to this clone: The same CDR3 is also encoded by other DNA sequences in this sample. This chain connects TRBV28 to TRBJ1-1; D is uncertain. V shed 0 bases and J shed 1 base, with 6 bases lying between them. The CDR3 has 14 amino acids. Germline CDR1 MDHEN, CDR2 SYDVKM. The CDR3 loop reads CASSLWAENTEAFF. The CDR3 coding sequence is TGTGCCAGCAGTTTATGGGCGGAGAACACTGAAGCTTTCTTT.

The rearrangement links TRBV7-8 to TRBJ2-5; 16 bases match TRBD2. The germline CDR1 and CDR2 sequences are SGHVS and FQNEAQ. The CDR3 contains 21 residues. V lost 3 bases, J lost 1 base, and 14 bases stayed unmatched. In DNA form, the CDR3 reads TGTGCCAGCAGCTTCCCGGGACTAGCGGGAGGGCCGGGTAGGGCCCAAGAGACCCAGTACTTC. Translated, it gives CASSFPGLAGGPGRAQETQYF.

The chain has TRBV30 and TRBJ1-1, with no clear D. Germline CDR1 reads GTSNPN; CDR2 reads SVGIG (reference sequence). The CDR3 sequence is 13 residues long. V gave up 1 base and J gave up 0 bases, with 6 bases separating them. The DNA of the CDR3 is TGTGCCTGGAGTGACCATATGAACACTGAAGCTTTCTTT. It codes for CAWSDHMNTEAFF.

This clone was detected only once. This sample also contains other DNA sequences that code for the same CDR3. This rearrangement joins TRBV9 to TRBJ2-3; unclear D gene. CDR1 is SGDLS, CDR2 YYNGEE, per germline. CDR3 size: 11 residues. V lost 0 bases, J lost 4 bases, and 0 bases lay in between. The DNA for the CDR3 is TGTGCCAGCAGCGTAGCAGATACGCAGTATTTT. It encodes CASSVADTQYF. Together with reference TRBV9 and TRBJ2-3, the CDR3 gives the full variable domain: DSGVTQTPKHLITATGQRVTLRCSPRSGDLSVYWYQQSLDQGLQFLIQYYNGEERAKGNILERFSAQQFPDLHSELNLSSLELGDSALYFCASSVADTQYFGPGTRLTVL.

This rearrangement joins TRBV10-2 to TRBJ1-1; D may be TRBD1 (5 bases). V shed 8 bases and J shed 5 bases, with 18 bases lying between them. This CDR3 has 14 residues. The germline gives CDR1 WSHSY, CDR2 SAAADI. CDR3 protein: CASWGGPGLTEAFF. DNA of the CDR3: TGCGCCAGCTGGGGGGGTCCAGGCCTTACTGAAGCTTTCTTT.

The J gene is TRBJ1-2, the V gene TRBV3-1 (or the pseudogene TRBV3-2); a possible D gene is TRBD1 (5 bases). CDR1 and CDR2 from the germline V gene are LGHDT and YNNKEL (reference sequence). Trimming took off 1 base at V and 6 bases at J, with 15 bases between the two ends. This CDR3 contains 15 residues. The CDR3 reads CASSQVWGRWNGYTF. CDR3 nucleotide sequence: TGTGCCAGCAGCCAAGTTTGGGGACGGTGGAATGGCTACACCTTC.

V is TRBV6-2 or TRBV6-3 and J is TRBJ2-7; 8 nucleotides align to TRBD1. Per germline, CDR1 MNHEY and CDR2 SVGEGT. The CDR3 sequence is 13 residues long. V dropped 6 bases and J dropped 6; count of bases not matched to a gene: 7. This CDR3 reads CASSRGQASEQYF. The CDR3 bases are TGTGCCAGCAGCCGGGGACAGGCCTCCGAGCAGTACTTC.

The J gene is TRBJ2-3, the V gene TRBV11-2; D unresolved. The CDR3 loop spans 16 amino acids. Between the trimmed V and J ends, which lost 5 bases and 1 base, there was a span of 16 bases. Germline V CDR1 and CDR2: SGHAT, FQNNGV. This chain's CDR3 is CASSDGLTGRTDTQYF. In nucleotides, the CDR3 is TGTGCCAGCAGCGACGGGCTTACCGGTCGCACAGATACGCAGTATTTT.

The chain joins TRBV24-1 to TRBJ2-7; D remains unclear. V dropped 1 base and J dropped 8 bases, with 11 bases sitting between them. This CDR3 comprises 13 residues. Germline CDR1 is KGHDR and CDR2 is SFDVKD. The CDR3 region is CATSDFVKDKQYF. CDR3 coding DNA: TGTGCCACCAGTGATTTTGTGAAGGATAAGCAGTACTTC.

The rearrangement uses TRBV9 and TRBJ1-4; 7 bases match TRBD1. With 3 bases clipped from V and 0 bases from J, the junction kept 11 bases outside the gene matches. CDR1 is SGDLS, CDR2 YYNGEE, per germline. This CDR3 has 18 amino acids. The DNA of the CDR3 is TGTGCCAGCAGCGGGAGACAGGGTCCCTTATCAACTAATGAAAAACTGTTTTTT. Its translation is CASSGRQGPLSTNEKLFF.